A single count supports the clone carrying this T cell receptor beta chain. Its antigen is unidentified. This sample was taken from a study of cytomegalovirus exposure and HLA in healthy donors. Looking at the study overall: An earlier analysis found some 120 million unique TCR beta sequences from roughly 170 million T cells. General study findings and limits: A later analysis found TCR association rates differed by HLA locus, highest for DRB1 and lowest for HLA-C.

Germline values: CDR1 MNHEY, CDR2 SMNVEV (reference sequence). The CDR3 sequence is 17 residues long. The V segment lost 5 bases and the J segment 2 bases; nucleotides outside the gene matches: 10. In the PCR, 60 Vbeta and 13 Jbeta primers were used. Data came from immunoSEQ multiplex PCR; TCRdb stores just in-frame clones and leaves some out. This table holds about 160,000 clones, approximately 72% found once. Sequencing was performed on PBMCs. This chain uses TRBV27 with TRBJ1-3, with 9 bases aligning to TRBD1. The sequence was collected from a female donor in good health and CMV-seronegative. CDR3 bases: TGTGCCAGCAGTCCCGGAAACAGGGGGCCAGCTGGAAACACCATATATTTT. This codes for CASSPGNRGPAGNTIYF.